The 2 T cell receptor beta chains presented below share a single source sample, sequenced in a study of T cells expressing NK-cell markers. From its re-call of the 5' RACE reads, TCRdb lists each CDR3 protein once, without DNA. The sample's table shows about 170,000 distinct CDR3 sequences. Sequences were obtained from blood T cells: a sorted CD56 or NKG2C T cell subset, CD4+ or CD8+ T cells, or bulk PBMC T cells (not recorded which). The source of these receptors is a man aged 18 to 69 in good health.

This rearrangement joins TRBV5-6 to TRBJ2-5; TCRdb returns TRBD2, unconfirmable since there is no DNA. This CDR3 is 15 amino acids long. CDR1 is SGHDT and CDR2 is YYEEEE in the germline V gene. The CDR3 reads CASNELLAGQETQYF.

V is TRBV19 and J is TRBJ1-2. The germline CDR1 and CDR2 sequences are LNHDA and SQIVND (reference sequence). This CDR3 region has 12 residues. CDR3 protein: CAIKEAVYGYTF. The variable domain in full, completed from reference TRBV19 and TRBJ1-2, reads DGGITQSPKYLFRKEGQNVTLSCEQNLNHDAMYWYRQDPGQGLRLIYYSQIVNDFQKGDIAEGYSVSREKKESFPLTVTSAQKNPTAFYLCAIKEAVYGYTFGSGTRLTVV.